The source of this T cell receptor beta chain is a study of T cell responses to AZD1222 COVID-19 vaccine. Regarding the study as a whole: Spike-specific TCR breadth and depth rose after two AZD1222 doses. In a largely white British group with more females than males, clonal diversity was possibly underestimated.

This clone was detected only once. Its antigen remains unidentified. Germline assignment: CDR1 SNHLY and CDR2 FYNNEI. V was shortened by 9 bases and J by 3 bases, with 21 bases between the two germline ends. CDR3 length: 16 amino acids. Only in-frame clones appear in the TCRdb table, and some are missing; sequencing was by immunoSEQ multiplex PCR. The table shows about 100,000 clones, with about 88% occurring only once. The TCR was taken from an adult in good health. This specimen consisted of peripheral blood, obtained on day 0 of AZD1222 vaccination. The rearrangement joins TRBV2 to TRBJ1-3; no clear D. The CDR3 sequence: CARTASGPASGNTIYF. The CDR3 coding sequence is TGTGCCAGAACTGCCTCCGGGCCAGCTAGTGGAAACACCATATATTTT.